A single sample gave rise to the 2 T cell receptor beta chains below, sequenced in a study of control samples from healthy donors and cancer patients. Using immunoSEQ multiplex PCR, the repertoire was profiled, and TCRdb retains in-frame clones only, with some absent. The sample lists 4,500 to 6,500 clones, almost 85% occurring once. The sequenced material came from formalin-fixed, paraffin-embedded tissue. The receptors come from a female donor with lung cancer.

The chain employs TRBV6-5 and TRBJ1-6; no firm D call. CDR1 is MNHEY, CDR2 SVGAGI, per germline. Trimming took 5 bases from V and 0 from J, leaving 5 bases between them. The CDR3 loop spans 14 amino acids. The CDR3: CASSQSSYNSPLHF. The CDR3 DNA sequence: TGTGCCAGCAGTCAGAGCTCCTATAATTCACCCCTCCACTTT.

V and J are TRBV7-8 and TRBJ2-7; the D is unclear. The germline V gene encodes CDR1 SGHVS and CDR2 FQNEAQ. The germline V and J ends were trimmed by 3 bases and 2 bases, with 11 bases remaining between them. The CDR3 has 14 residues. CDR3 region: CASSFPRHPYEQYF. For the CDR3, the DNA is TGTGCCAGCAGCTTTCCCAGGCACCCCTACGAGCAGTACTTC.